This T cell receptor (beta chain) emerged from a study of T-cell memory formation after mild COVID-19. To note about this clonotype: Its antigen remains unidentified.

Study-wide results and caveats: CD8+ contracting clones occupied EMRA, while CD4+ ones occupied mainly CM and EM. Day 15 to 85 contracting clones showed balanced CD4/CD8; day 15 to 37 expanders favored CD4+. Researchers found some responding clones in pre-infection memory, a sign that cross-reactive memory joined.

Using its own MiXCR run on the 5' RACE reads, TCRdb lists one record per CDR3 protein. The table has roughly 300,000 distinct CDR3 sequences, approximately 13% seen once. This CDR3 contains 15 residues. The V gene's germline CDR1 is MNHNS and CDR2 SASEGT. V shed 5 bases and J 4 bases; nucleotides not matched to a gene: 7. This chain joins TRBV6-1 and TRBJ2-1; TRBD2 agrees at 8 bases. This TCR was sampled from a man between 18 and 35 years old who had mild COVID-19 (a few samples of this study predate the infection). Cell type and time point are not known. Sequenced material: PBMCs or a T cell subset sorted from them (not recorded which). The CDR3 sequence: CASSIAGRQYNEQFF. In nucleotides, the CDR3 is TGTGCCAGCAGTATAGCGGGGAGACAATACAATGAGCAGTTCTTC.